Presented here are 11 T cell receptor beta chains from one specimen sequenced in a study of T-cell reconstitution after alpha-beta-depleted transplantation in children. Unique molecular identifiers were incorporated during preparation of the TCRbeta library. TCRdb called the PCR reads again in MiXCR, with one record for every CDR3 protein. The table shows over 70,000 distinct CDR3 sequences, with 9% to 15% occurring only once. Material: PBMCs from the stem cell graft donor, obtained from the stem cell graft. The receptors stem from a human donor who donated a stem cell graft to a child with inherited bone marrow failure.

This clonotype was counted at least ten times. The rearrangement joins TRBV11-2 to TRBJ2-7; D possibly corresponds to TRBD1 (6 bases). This CDR3 comprises 15 residues. Deletions cut 0 bases from V and 4 bases from J, with 13 bases between. Germline CDR1 reads SGHAT; CDR2 reads FQNNGV. Here the CDR3 reads CASSLDRQETYEQYF. The DNA of the CDR3 is TGTGCCAGCAGCTTAGATCGACAGGAAACTTACGAGCAGTACTTC.

This clonotype was recorded many times. The gene calls are TRBV6-2 or TRBV6-3 and TRBJ2-2, with 10 bases aligning to TRBD1. Germline lookup yields CDR1 MNHEY and CDR2 SVGEGT. Trimming at V came to 5 bases and at J to 5 bases, leaving 5 bases not matched to a gene. CDR3 length: 15 amino acids. CDR3 sequence (DNA): TGTGCCAGCAGTCCGGGACAGGGGTGGACCGGGGAGCTGTTTTTT. Amino acid sequence: CASSPGQGWTGELFF.

This clonotype was seen repeatedly, ten times or more. V gene TRBV7-9 combines with J gene TRBJ2-7; TRBD1 matches 8 bases. Germline values: CDR1 SEHNR, CDR2 FQNEAQ (reference sequence). The CDR3 consists of 15 residues. V trimming: 0 bases; J trimming: 2 bases; junction bases outside the gene matches: 3. The CDR3 DNA reads TGTGCCAGCAGCTTAGCCCAGGGGGCCACCTACGAGCAGTACTTC. As protein: CASSLAQGATYEQYF.

The sample holds many counts of this clonotype. The rearrangement uses TRBV5-1 and TRBJ1-5; D possibly corresponds to TRBD1 (6 bases). Germline-derived CDR1 and CDR2 are SGHRS and YFSETQ. This CDR3 is 14 amino acids long. V was cut by 2 bases and J by 5 bases, with 11 bases left in between. CDR3 coding DNA: TGCGCCAGCAGCTTACAGGGTCCCCATCAGCCCCAGCATTTT. This encodes CASSLQGPHQPQHF.

Many counts were recorded for this clonotype. The chain uses TRBV6-2 or TRBV6-3 and TRBJ1-1; no reliable D call. V gave up 7 bases and J gave up 1 base, with 10 bases separating them. CDR3 length: 13 residues. From germline, CDR1 is MNHEY and CDR2 SVGEGT. The CDR3 nucleotides read TGTGCCAGCACCTTTGTCTGGAACACTGAAGCTTTCTTT. Encoded protein: CASTFVWNTEAFF.

The chain links TRBV5-5 to TRBJ1-2, with 7 bases lining up with TRBD1. This CDR3 contains 16 residues. Trimming cost V 0 bases and J 5 bases; bases outside gene matches: 10. Looked up from germline, CDR1 is SGHKS and CDR2 is YYEKEE (reference sequence). The CDR3 DNA follows: TGTGCCAGCAGCTTGGGCTCCAGGGGGTCAGGGTATGGCTACACCTTC. Translation gives CASSLGSRGSGYGYTF.

This clonotype was counted many times. The rearrangement joins TRBV10-3 to TRBJ2-1; 15 bases map to TRBD2. CDR3 length: 20 amino acids. Trimming removed 4 bases from V and 0 bases from J; junction bases left unmatched: 10. The germline V gene encodes CDR1 ENHRY and CDR2 SYGVKD. CDR3 region: CAISAEGTSGRLSSYNEQFF. DNA for the CDR3: TGTGCCATCAGTGCGGAAGGGACTAGCGGGAGGTTAAGCTCCTACAATGAGCAGTTCTTC.

The chain uses TRBV5-4 and TRBJ2-7, with D possibly matching TRBD2 (7 bases). The V and J ends lost 1 base and 0 bases respectively, with 11 bases between them. Germline V gene data show CDR1 as SGHNT and CDR2 as YYREEE (reference sequence). The CDR3 has 15 amino acids. CDR3 sequence: CASSLTGGSSYEQYF. In nucleotides, the CDR3 is TGTGCCAGCAGCTTGACGGGGGGCAGCTCCTACGAGCAGTACTTC.

CDR3 DNA sequence: TGTGCCACCCTCGGGGACTACGAGCAGTACTTC. Protein product: CATLGDYEQYF. This chain connects TRBV28 to TRBJ2-7, with a weak D call TRBD2 (5 bases). The CDR3 loop spans 11 amino acids. V lost 10 bases and J lost 3, with 10 bases in between. CDR1 is MDHEN and CDR2 is SYDVKM in the germline V gene.

This clonotype was counted many times. This rearrangement joins TRBV5-1 to TRBJ1-1; TRBD1 aligns across 7 bases. Trimming at V came to 6 bases and at J to 1 base, leaving 9 bases not matched to a gene. This CDR3 contains 15 residues. The germline V gene has CDR1 SGHRS and CDR2 YFSETQ. CDR3 nucleotides: TGCGCCAGCAACGTGGGACAGTCAGGGAACACTGAAGCTTTCTTT. Amino acid sequence: CASNVGQSGNTEAFF.

The sample holds many counts of this clonotype. The rearrangement uses TRBV6-1 and TRBJ1-1, with D possibly matching TRBD1 (6 bases). This CDR3 region has 15 residues. The germline V gene encodes CDR1 MNHNS and CDR2 SASEGT. The V end was cut by 0 bases, the J end by 5 bases, with 13 bases between. CDR3 loop: CASSEAGRGGTEAFF. The DNA for the CDR3 is TGTGCCAGCAGTGAAGCGGGCAGGGGAGGGACTGAAGCTTTCTTT.